This passage covers 25 T cell receptor beta chains from one sample sequenced in a study of cytomegalovirus exposure and HLA in healthy donors. Clones were sequenced by immunoSEQ multiplex PCR, and TCRdb holds only the in-frame ones, with some missing. The table has more than 95,000 clones, about 91% seen once. The sequenced sample consisted of PBMCs. The origin of the receptors is a young man in good health and CMV-seronegative.

Here the CDR3 reads CASSTGTKNTEAFF. For the CDR3, the DNA is TGCGCCAGCAGCACAGGAACAAAGAACACTGAAGCTTTCTTT. This sequence joins TRBV5-1 and TRBJ1-1; weak D call: TRBD1 (5 bases). Trimming shortened V by 4 bases and J by 1 base, and 11 bases separated the two germline ends. CDR3 length: 14 residues. The germline V gene encodes CDR1 SGHRS and CDR2 YFSETQ.

The chain joins TRBV18 to TRBJ1-1; D may be TRBD1 (6 bases). V lost 3 bases to trimming and J lost 0 bases, with 23 bases between them. There are 19 residues in the CDR3. The germline V gene encodes CDR1 KGHSH and CDR2 LQKENI. CDR3 in DNA: TGTGCCAGCTCACCGGTATCGGTTTGGACAGACAAAATGAACACTGAAGCTTTCTTT. It encodes CASSPVSVWTDKMNTEAFF.

There are a few counts of this clone. This chain links TRBV2 with TRBJ1-2; TRBD1 aligns across 10 bases. With 9 bases clipped from V and 6 bases from J, the junction kept 4 bases outside the gene matches. CDR1 is SNHLY and CDR2 is FYNNEI in the germline V gene. The CDR3 loop spans 12 amino acids. The CDR3 spells CARGQGGHGYTF. CDR3 nucleotide sequence: TGTGCCAGAGGACAGGGGGGCCATGGCTACACCTTC.

The chain carries TRBV7-2 and TRBJ2-6, with TRBD1 as a possible D gene (5 bases). The CDR3 is made up of 17 amino acids. Germline CDR1 SGHTA, CDR2 FQGNSA. V was shortened by 4 bases and J by 1 base, with 14 bases between the two germline ends. CDR3 in amino acids: CASSSDKRASGANVLTF. CDR3 sequence (DNA): TGTGCCAGCAGCTCGGACAAGCGAGCTTCTGGGGCCAACGTCCTGACTTTC.

The rearrangement joins TRBV19 to TRBJ1-1; perhaps TRBD1 as D (6 bases). Germline CDR1 is LNHDA and CDR2 is SQIVND (reference sequence). V gave up 6 bases and J gave up 0 bases, with 20 bases separating them. The CDR3 spans 17 residues. DNA for the CDR3: TGTGCCAGTAGCCTAGACAGGCACAGAGGAATGAACACTGAAGCTTTCTTT. Protein: CASSLDRHRGMNTEAFF.

The chain recombines TRBV28 with TRBJ1-2; D is undetermined. The CDR3 totals 13 residues. Between the trimmed V and J ends, which lost 3 bases and 7 bases, there was a span of 12 bases. Germline V gene lookup returns CDR1 MDHEN and CDR2 SYDVKM. The CDR3 loop is CASSFIDFGGYTF. As DNA, the CDR3 is TGTGCCAGCAGTTTTATAGATTTCGGTGGCTACACCTTC.

The sample holds a few counts of this clone. This chain connects TRBV5-1 to TRBJ1-2, with TRBD1 identical over 8 bases. This CDR3 contains 15 residues. V shed 0 bases and J 8 bases; nucleotides not matched to a gene: 9. Germline V gene sequence: CDR1 SGHRS, CDR2 YFSETQ. CDR3 nucleotide sequence: TGCGCCAGCAGCTTGGCGTCCGGACAGGGAGGCGGCTACACCTTC. Amino acid sequence: CASSLASGQGGGYTF.

A single count supports this clone. The genes are TRBV5-4 and TRBJ2-7; 9 bases align to TRBD2. V gave up 3 bases and J gave up 6 bases; unmatched junction bases: 10. The germline V gene has CDR1 SGHNT and CDR2 YYREEE (reference sequence). CDR3 length: 15 amino acids. The CDR3 region is CASSYTGTSFFEQYF. In nucleotides, the CDR3 is TGTGCCAGCAGCTATACCGGGACTAGCTTTTTCGAGCAGTACTTC.

V usage is TRBV18 and J usage is TRBJ1-1; tentatively, D is TRBD1 (5 bases). There are 13 residues in the CDR3. Trimming took off 8 bases at V and 3 bases at J, with 13 bases between the two ends. Per germline, CDR1 KGHSH and CDR2 LQKENI. The CDR3 bases are TGTGCCAGCCAGGGACTCCGTGACACTGAAGCTTTCTTT. Amino acid sequence: CASQGLRDTEAFF.

This clone was observed a single time. The V gene is TRBV11-2, the J gene TRBJ2-2; 7 nucleotides line up with TRBD1. The CDR3 runs to 15 residues. CDR1 SGHAT and CDR2 FQNNGV come from the germline V gene. V dropped 6 bases and J dropped 4; count of bases not matched to a gene: 8. CDR3 protein: CASSYSGQSTGELFF. CDR3 DNA sequence: TGTGCCAGCAGTTACTCGGGACAGTCCACCGGGGAGCTGTTTTTT.

The J gene is TRBJ2-7, the V gene TRBV2; D call uncertain. CDR3 size: 14 residues. Per germline, CDR1 SNHLY and CDR2 FYNNEI. V was clipped by 4 bases and J by 0 bases, with 10 bases between them. The chain's CDR3 is CASSVDSGSYEQYF. The CDR3 nucleotides read TGTGCCAGCAGTGTCGATTCCGGCTCCTACGAGCAGTACTTC.

The chain joins TRBV28 to TRBJ2-7; 7 bases fit TRBD2. V was clipped by 1 base and J by 0 bases; unmatched bases: 3. This CDR3 is built from 15 residues. In germline, CDR1 is MDHEN, CDR2 SYDVKM. This CDR3 reads CASSLSGGSSYEQYF. The DNA of the CDR3 is TGTGCCAGCAGTTTATCTGGCGGGAGCTCCTACGAGCAGTACTTC.

A note on this clone: The CDR3 does not end in the conserved phenylalanine or tryptophan, so this is likely a read error. The limits of the CDR3 on the DNA are not certain, so only TCRdb's listed CDR3 is given. V gene TRBV7-2 combines with J gene TRBJ1-2; TRBD1 is the table's D call and was not checked against the DNA. The CDR3 contains 12 residues when both ends are counted. In germline, CDR1 is SGHTA, CDR2 FQGNSA. CDR3 loop: CASSLVVSAIQV.

The gene calls are TRBV15 and TRBJ1-1; TRBD1 is a possible D gene (5 bases). CDR1 and CDR2 from the germline V gene are LNHNV and YYDKDF (reference sequence). This CDR3 is built from 14 residues. Trimming left V 1 base short and J 4 bases short, with 10 bases between. CDR3 sequence: CATSRAGEGTEAFF. CDR3 in DNA: TGTGCCACCAGCAGAGCGGGGGAGGGCACTGAAGCTTTCTTT.

The V call is TRBV11-2, the J call TRBJ2-5; 8 bases fit TRBD1. There are 16 residues in the CDR3. Germline V gives CDR1 SGHAT, CDR2 FQNNGV. Trimming took 5 bases from V and 2 from J; bases not matched to a gene: 10. For the CDR3, the DNA is TGTGCCAGCAGCCAATCGTCCACAGGGGGTCAAGAGACCCAGTACTTC. This encodes CASSQSSTGGQETQYF.

The rearrangement links TRBV19 to TRBJ1-4; no clear D. The germline V gene encodes CDR1 LNHDA and CDR2 SQIVND (reference sequence). CDR3 length: 12 amino acids. Trimming took 4 bases from V and 10 from J, leaving 10 bases between them. The CDR3 sequence: CASSRLGGKLFF. The CDR3 bases are TGTGCCAGTAGTAGATTGGGAGGAAAACTGTTTTTT.

In DNA form, the CDR3 reads TGCAGCGTTGAAGATAACGAGCAGTACTTC. It encodes CSVEDNEQYF. The chain is built from TRBV29-1 and TRBJ2-7; D not resolved. The CDR3 covers 10 residues. Germline V gene lookup returns CDR1 SQVTM and CDR2 ANQGSEA. The ends were cut back, 0 bases at V and 5 bases at J, with 2 bases in the middle.

The chain carries TRBV5-6 and TRBJ2-4; the match to TRBD1 covers 9 bases. This CDR3 has 15 amino acids. CDR1 SGHDT and CDR2 YYEEEE come from the germline V gene. Germline trimming cut 3 bases from V and 10 bases from J; bases unmatched to any gene: 11. The CDR3 region is CASSYPGQGPGIQYF. The CDR3, as DNA: TGTGCCAGCAGCTACCCGGGACAGGGACCCGGGATTCAGTACTTC. The entire variable domain, with the rest obtained from reference TRBV5-6 and TRBJ2-4, is as follows: DAGVTQSPTHLIKTRGQQVTLRCSPKSGHDTVSWYQQALGQGPQFIFQYYEEEERQRGNFPDRFSGHQFPNYSSELNVNALLLGDSALYLCASSYPGQGPGIQYFGAGTRLSVL.

The V call is TRBV10-2, the J call TRBJ2-7; 8 positions agree with TRBD1. Trimming at V came to 6 bases and at J to 0 bases, leaving 7 bases not matched to a gene. Germline CDR1 is WSHSY and CDR2 is SAAADI. CDR3 size: 15 residues. CDR3 DNA sequence: TGCGCCAGCAGGGGTGGACAGGGTATCTCCTACGAGCAGTACTTC. Its translation: CASRGGQGISYEQYF.

The V call is TRBV5-1, the J call TRBJ2-5; 8 bases agree with TRBD2. In germline, CDR1 is SGHRS, CDR2 YFSETQ. The trim removed 2 bases at V and 5 bases at J, leaving 11 bases unmatched. This CDR3 is 16 amino acids long. This CDR3 reads CASSLRIAGRGETQYF. The CDR3 nucleotides are TGCGCCAGCAGCTTAAGGATAGCGGGGAGAGGGGAGACCCAGTACTTC.

V usage is TRBV29-1 and J usage is TRBJ2-3; D is unresolved. Germline V lookup: CDR1 SQVTM, CDR2 ANQGSEA. The V and J ends lost 6 bases and 0 bases respectively, with 10 bases between them. The length of the CDR3 is 13 residues. DNA for the CDR3: TGCAGCGTACCCACGGTGAGCACAGATACGCAGTATTTT. Translating it yields CSVPTVSTDTQYF.

The chain employs TRBV7-6 and TRBJ2-1; D perhaps matches TRBD2 (7 bases). The V and J ends lost 0 bases and 9 bases respectively, with 15 bases between them. Germline CDR1 SGHVS, CDR2 FNYEAQ. The CDR3 spans 15 residues. The CDR3, as DNA: TGTGCCAGCAGCTTAGCGTCCAACGGGGGGCTTGAGCAGTTCTTC. Translated, it gives CASSLASNGGLEQFF.

This chain connects TRBV4-1 to TRBJ1-1; a weak D match, TRBD1 (6 bases). Germline CDR1 and CDR2: MGHRA and YSYEKL. The V and J ends lost 4 bases and 2 bases respectively, with 11 bases between them. The CDR3 extends over 14 amino acids. For the CDR3, the DNA is TGCGCCAGCAGCCGCCAACAGGGAAACACTGAAGCTTTCTTT. Translating gives CASSRQQGNTEAFF.

This sequence joins TRBV5-1 and TRBJ1-1; D unresolved. V lost 4 bases and J lost 1, with 11 bases in between. CDR3 length: 14 residues. Germline V CDR1 and CDR2: SGHRS, YFSETQ. CDR3 protein: CASSGRTGNTEAFF. DNA of the CDR3: TGCGCCAGCAGCGGGAGGACGGGGAACACTGAAGCTTTCTTT. Variable domain in full (rest from reference TRBV5-1 and TRBJ1-1): KAGVTQTPRYLIKTRGQQVTLSCSPISGHRSVSWYQQTPGQGLQFLFEYFSETQRNKGNFPGRFSGRQFSNSRSEMNVSTLELGDSALYLCASSGRTGNTEAFFGQGTRLTVV.

This clone was found a few times. The chain couples TRBV28 to TRBJ2-5; D ambiguous. V was shortened by 2 bases and J by 5 bases, with 12 bases between the two germline ends. The CDR3 spans 14 residues. Germline values: CDR1 MDHEN, CDR2 SYDVKM. CDR3 amino acids: CASSLVTVTETQYF. CDR3 nucleotides: TGTGCCAGCAGTTTAGTAACAGTCACGGAGACCCAGTACTTC.